This entry features one T cell receptor beta chain sequence. Its antigen remains unidentified. Here immunoSEQ multiplex PCR was the method, and the copy in TCRdb shows in-frame clones only, minus some. In the table there are about 2.4 million clones, 93% of which are singletons. This sample was taken from a study of shared clonotypes between healthy human individuals. Findings and caveats of the study: Genetic and exposure-history diversity was limited by the few donors.

The receptor was isolated from a man aged 18 to 35 in good health. Some clones in this sample may be carry-over from other donors' samples. The sample comprised naive CD4+ T cells from PBMCs. Subset defined: CD45RA+ positively selected.

CDR3 nucleotides: TGCGCCAGCAGCCAAGGGCTCGGCCAGCCCCAGCATTTT. This codes for CASSQGLGQPQHF. This chain connects TRBV4-1 to TRBJ1-5; D gene ambiguous. The CDR3 sequence is 13 residues long. Germline-derived CDR1 and CDR2 are MGHRA and YSYEKL. V lost 1 base to trimming and J lost 7 bases, with 8 bases between them.